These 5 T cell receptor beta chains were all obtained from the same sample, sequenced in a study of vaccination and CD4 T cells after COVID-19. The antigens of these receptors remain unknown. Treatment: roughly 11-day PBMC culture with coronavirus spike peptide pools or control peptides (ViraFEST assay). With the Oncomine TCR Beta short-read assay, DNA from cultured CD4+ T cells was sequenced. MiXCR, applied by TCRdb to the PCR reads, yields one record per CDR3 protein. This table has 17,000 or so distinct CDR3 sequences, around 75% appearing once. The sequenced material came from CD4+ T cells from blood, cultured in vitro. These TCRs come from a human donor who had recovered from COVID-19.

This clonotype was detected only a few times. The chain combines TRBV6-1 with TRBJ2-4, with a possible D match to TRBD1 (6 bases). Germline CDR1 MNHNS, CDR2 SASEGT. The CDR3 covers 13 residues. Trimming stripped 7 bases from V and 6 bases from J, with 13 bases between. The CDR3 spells CASTPGDINIQYF. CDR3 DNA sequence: TGTGCCAGCACCCCTGGGGACATAAACATTCAGTACTTC.

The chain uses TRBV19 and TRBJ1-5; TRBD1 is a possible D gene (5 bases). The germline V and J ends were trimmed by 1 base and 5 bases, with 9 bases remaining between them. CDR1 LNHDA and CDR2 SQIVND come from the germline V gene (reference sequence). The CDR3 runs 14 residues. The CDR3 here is CASSIGQGYQPQHF. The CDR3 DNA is TGTGCCAGTAGTATAGGGCAGGGTTATCAGCCCCAGCATTTT.

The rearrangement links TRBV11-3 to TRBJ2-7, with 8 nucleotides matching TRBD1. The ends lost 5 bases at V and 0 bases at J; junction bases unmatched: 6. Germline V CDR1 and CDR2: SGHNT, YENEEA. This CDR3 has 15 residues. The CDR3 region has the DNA TGTGCCAGCAGCCCGGGACAGGAAGTCTCCTACGAGCAGTACTTC. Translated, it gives CASSPGQEVSYEQYF.

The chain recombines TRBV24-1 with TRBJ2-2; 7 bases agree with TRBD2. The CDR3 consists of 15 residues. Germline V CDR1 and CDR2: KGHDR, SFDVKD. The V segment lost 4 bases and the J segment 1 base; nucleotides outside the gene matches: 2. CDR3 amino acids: CATSDTGGNTGELFF. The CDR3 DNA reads TGTGCCACCAGTGACACGGGGGGGAACACCGGGGAGCTGTTTTTT.

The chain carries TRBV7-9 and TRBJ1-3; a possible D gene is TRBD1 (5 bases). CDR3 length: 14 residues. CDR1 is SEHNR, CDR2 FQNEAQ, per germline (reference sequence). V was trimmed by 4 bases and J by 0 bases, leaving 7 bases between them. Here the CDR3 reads CASSSGASGNTIYF. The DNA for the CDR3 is TGTGCCAGCAGCTCCGGGGCCTCTGGAAACACCATATATTTT. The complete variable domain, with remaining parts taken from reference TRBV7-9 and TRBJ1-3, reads DTGVSQNPRHKITKRGQNVTFRCDPISEHNRLYWYRQTLGQGPEFLTYFQNEAQLEKSRLLSDRFSAERPKGSFSTLEIQRTEQGDSAMYLCASSSGASGNTIYFGEGSWLTVV.